The 6 T cell receptor beta chains in this list originate from one sample, sequenced in a study of control samples from healthy donors and cancer patients. Method: immunoSEQ multiplex PCR; TCRdb's copy keeps in-frame clones and lacks some. This sample has roughly 130,000 clones, with 85% to 95% found just once. Input material: PBMCs. These receptors originate from a man aged 60 to 75 with colorectal cancer.

The chain carries TRBV7-2 and TRBJ1-2; maybe TRBD1 (5 bases). Germline V gene sequence: CDR1 SGHTA, CDR2 FQGNSA. The V gene lost 3 bases and the J gene lost 2 bases, with 10 bases spanning the gap. The CDR3 extends over 14 amino acids. CDR3 protein: CASSFQGSNYGYTF. The CDR3 nucleotides read TGTGCCAGCAGCTTTCAGGGTTCCAACTATGGCTACACCTTC.

This clone was picked up one time. The rearrangement joins TRBV7-2 to TRBJ1-3, with 8 nucleotides matching TRBD1. J was trimmed by 2 bases and V by 5 bases; bases with no gene match: 2. Germline assignment: CDR1 SGHTA and CDR2 FQGNSA. The CDR3 is 14 residues long. For the CDR3, the DNA is TGTGCCAGCAGCGGACAGGGCGCTGGAAACACCATATATTTT. The encoded protein is CASSGQGAGNTIYF.

J is TRBJ1-3 and V is TRBV5-4, with unresolved D. Germline V lookup: CDR1 SGHNT, CDR2 YYREEE (reference sequence). V was shortened by 3 bases and J by 0 bases, with 10 bases between the two germline ends. The CDR3 contains 15 residues. This chain's CDR3 is CASSSNPGSGNTIYF. The CDR3 DNA is TGTGCCAGCAGCTCGAACCCTGGCTCTGGAAACACCATATATTTT.

This clone was recorded only once. CDR3: CASSQVQDTQYF. CDR3 in DNA: TGTGCCAGCAGCCAAGTCCAGGATACGCAGTATTTT. The V and J genes are TRBV3-1 (or the pseudogene TRBV3-2) and TRBJ2-3, with D uncertain. Germline V gene data show CDR1 as LGHDT and CDR2 as YNNKEL (reference sequence). V dropped 1 base and J dropped 6 bases, with 5 bases sitting between them. The CDR3 spans 12 residues.

The count of this clone is one. This chain links TRBV11-2 with TRBJ1-1; maybe TRBD1 (5 bases). Per germline, CDR1 SGHAT and CDR2 FQNNGV. Trimming removed 1 base at V and 0 bases at J, with 9 bases between. The length of the CDR3 is 15 residues. The CDR3 DNA sequence: TGTGCCAGCAGCTTAGTAGGGACGGTGAACACTGAAGCTTTCTTT. Its protein is CASSLVGTVNTEAFF.

CDR3 region: CSVAEQGGEKLFF. CDR3 DNA sequence: TGCAGCGTTGCCGAACAGGGAGGCGAAAAACTGTTTTTT. The V and J genes are TRBV29-1 and TRBJ1-4; D might be TRBD1 (6 bases). This CDR3 contains 13 residues. Trimming took 4 bases from V and 8 from J, leaving 14 bases between them. Germline V CDR1 and CDR2: SQVTM, ANQGSEA.